One and the same sample provided the 24 T cell receptor beta chains below, sequenced in a study of blood T cell repertoires in COVID-19. Sequencing used immunoSEQ multiplex PCR; TCRdb keeps in-frame clones, though not all of them. The sample holds roughly 250,000 clones; approximately 90% are singletons and the top ten take over 3.5%. The sample consisted of peripheral blood. The receptors derive from a woman aged 35 to 49 with acute or convalescent COVID-19.

This chain joins TRBV20-1 and TRBJ2-3; 7 positions match TRBD1. The germline gives CDR1 DFQATT, CDR2 SNEGSKA (reference sequence). J lost 2 bases, V lost 4 bases, and 12 bases had no gene match. The CDR3 spans 16 residues. The CDR3 is CSATDPAGGNTDTQYF. The CDR3 DNA reads TGCAGTGCTACTGACCCAGCAGGGGGAAACACAGATACGCAGTATTTT.

The CDR3 nucleotides are TGCGCCAGCAGCTGGGGGACAGGGGATGAAAAACTGTTTTTT. Residues: CASSWGTGDEKLFF. V is TRBV5-1 and J is TRBJ1-4; TRBD1 agrees at 10 bases. The germline V gene encodes CDR1 SGHRS and CDR2 YFSETQ. The CDR3 loop spans 14 amino acids. The V and J ends lost 3 bases and 6 bases, in that order; junction bases with no gene match: 2.

J is TRBJ2-1 and V is TRBV7-8; D could derive from TRBD1 or TRBD2 (7 bases each). CDR3 length: 15 amino acids. Trimming shortened V by 5 bases and J by 7 bases, and 18 bases separated the two germline ends. The V gene's germline CDR1 is SGHVS and CDR2 FQNEAQ. The CDR3 spells CASSQGGPWGNEQFF. Written as DNA, the CDR3 is TGTGCCAGCAGCCAGGGGGGGCCGTGGGGTAATGAGCAGTTCTTC.

The rearrangement uses TRBV10-2 and TRBJ1-1; TRBD1 agrees at 7 bases. V shed 7 bases and J 5 bases; nucleotides not matched to a gene: 1. Germline V gene lookup returns CDR1 WSHSY and CDR2 SAAADI. This CDR3 has 11 residues. The CDR3 loop is CASTGGTEAFF. DNA for the CDR3: TGCGCCAGCACAGGGGGAACTGAAGCTTTCTTT.

The chain is built from TRBV3-1 (or the pseudogene TRBV3-2) and TRBJ1-1, with a tentative D call TRBD1 (5 bases). Between the trimmed V and J ends, which lost 0 bases and 1 base, there was a span of 12 bases. The CDR3 contains 16 residues. Germline values: CDR1 LGHDT, CDR2 YNNKEL (reference sequence). CDR3 protein: CASSQDSGATNTEAFF. The CDR3 bases are TGTGCCAGCAGCCAAGATAGCGGGGCGACGAACACTGAAGCTTTCTTT.

This clone was recorded only once. V and J are TRBV6-5 and TRBJ1-5, with D perhaps matching TRBD1 (5 bases). Germline V gene data show CDR1 as MNHEY and CDR2 as SVGAGI. Trimming took off 5 bases at V and 6 bases at J, with 17 bases between the two ends. The CDR3 is made up of 15 amino acids. CDR3 in amino acids: CASSPRTGGGQPQHF. Here the CDR3 DNA reads TGTGCCAGCAGTCCCCGGACGGGGGGTGGTCAGCCCCAGCATTTT.

This clone was observed a few times. The chain employs TRBV2 and TRBJ2-1; 10 positions agree with TRBD1. Per germline, CDR1 SNHLY and CDR2 FYNNEI. V was clipped by 6 bases and J by 8 bases; unmatched bases: 7. This CDR3 contains 14 residues. The CDR3 region is CASRPGQGLYEQFF. CDR3 sequence (DNA): TGTGCCAGCAGACCGGGACAGGGGTTATATGAGCAGTTCTTC.

This chain links TRBV10-3 with TRBJ1-1, with no clear D. Trimming stripped 4 bases from V and 3 bases from J, with 15 bases between. The V gene's germline CDR1 is ENHRY and CDR2 SYGVKD. The CDR3 has 15 residues. The CDR3 region is CAISGRHTRDTEAFF. In nucleotides, the CDR3 is TGTGCCATCAGTGGAAGGCACACGAGGGACACTGAAGCTTTCTTT.

This chain links TRBV6-5 with TRBJ2-1, with TRBD2 matching 10 bases. CDR3 length: 15 residues. Unmatched junction bases numbered 1, after V lost 0 bases and J lost 5 bases. Germline values: CDR1 MNHEY, CDR2 SVGAGI. The CDR3 nucleotides read TGTGCCAGCAGTTACTCGGGGACTAGCGACAATGAGCAGTTCTTC. This translates into CASSYSGTSDNEQFF.

V usage is TRBV7-8 and J usage is TRBJ2-2; D might be TRBD2 (7 bases). CDR1 and CDR2 (germline): SGHVS, FQNEAQ. V was cut by 4 bases and J by 4 bases, with 28 bases left in between. This CDR3 comprises 20 residues. The CDR3 region has the DNA TGTGCCAGCAGCTCCACCCCAGAAGGGGGGGGGCCAGGAGGCACCGGGGAGCTGTTTTTT. It translates to CASSSTPEGGGPGGTGELFF.

In this sample, this clone turned up once. The rearrangement uses TRBV5-4 and TRBJ1-1, with D perhaps matching TRBD1 (6 bases). V dropped 0 bases and J dropped 0 bases, with 6 bases sitting between them. The CDR3 contains 14 residues. The germline V gene encodes CDR1 SGHNT and CDR2 YYREEE (reference sequence). CDR3 protein: CASSLDRVNTEAFF. The CDR3 nucleotides are TGTGCCAGCAGCTTGGACAGGGTGAACACTGAAGCTTTCTTT. Combining the CDR3 with reference TRBV5-4 and TRBJ1-1 gives the whole variable domain ETGVTQSPTHLIKTRGQQVTLRCSSQSGHNTVSWYQQALGQGPQFIFQYYREEENGRGNFPPRFSGLQFPNYSSELNVNALELDDSALYLCASSLDRVNTEAFFGQGTRLTVV.

The V and J genes are TRBV2 and TRBJ2-7; 7 bases align to TRBD1. The CDR3 contains 14 residues. J lost 2 bases, V lost 6 bases, and 7 bases had no gene match. Germline V gives CDR1 SNHLY, CDR2 FYNNEI. Here the CDR3 DNA reads TGTGCCAGCAGCTTCGATGGGACAGCCTACGAGCAGTACGTC. This codes for CASSFDGTAYEQYV.

The genes are TRBV7-2 and TRBJ2-2, with TRBD2 matching over 9 bases. Germline V gene lookup returns CDR1 SGHTA and CDR2 FQGNSA. The V and J ends lost 0 bases and 2 bases, in that order; junction bases with no gene match: 4. The CDR3 length is 17 residues. The CDR3 DNA reads TGTGCCAGCAGCTTAGCGGGACTAGCCTACAACACCGGGGAGCTGTTTTTT. Amino acids: CASSLAGLAYNTGELFF.

The chain carries TRBV27 and TRBJ2-2; D may be TRBD2 (7 bases). Germline values: CDR1 MNHEY, CDR2 SMNVEV (reference sequence). V dropped 3 bases and J dropped 2 bases, with 10 bases sitting between them. This CDR3 region has 15 residues. Here the CDR3 reads CASSLAGANTGELFF. The CDR3 coding sequence is TGTGCCAGCAGTTTGGCGGGGGCCAACACCGGGGAGCTGTTTTTT.

This clone occurred once. V gene TRBV7-8 combines with J gene TRBJ2-2; the match to TRBD1 covers 7 bases. Trimming at V came to 1 base and at J to 6 bases, leaving 8 bases not matched to a gene. Germline lookup yields CDR1 SGHVS and CDR2 FQNEAQ. This CDR3 has 16 residues. CDR3 nucleotide sequence: TGTGCCAGCAGCTTAGTTGTGAGGGGGCGGGCCGGGGAGCTGTTTTTT. Translation: CASSLVVRGRAGELFF.

Only a few counts were recorded for this clone. The rearrangement links TRBV29-1 to TRBJ1-2, with D perhaps matching TRBD1 (5 bases). Trimming shortened V by 7 bases and J by 7 bases, and 19 bases separated the two germline ends. In germline, CDR1 is SQVTM, CDR2 ANQGSEA. This CDR3 is built from 13 residues. The CDR3 region is CSAGKAGQFGYTF. The CDR3 DNA reads TGCAGCGCTGGGAAGGCAGGGCAGTTTGGCTACACCTTC. Drawing the rest from reference TRBV29-1 and TRBJ1-2, the complete variable domain is SAVISQKPSRDICQRGTSLTIQCQVDSQVTMMFWYRQQPGQSLTLIATANQGSEATYESGFVIDKFPISRPNLTFSTLTVSNMSPEDSSIYLCSAGKAGQFGYTFGSGTRLTVV.

V gene TRBV24-1 combines with J gene TRBJ2-7; 7 bases fit TRBD1. V lost 7 bases to trimming and J lost 0 bases; unmatched junction nucleotides: 11. The CDR3 spans 16 residues. The V gene's germline CDR1 is KGHDR and CDR2 SFDVKD. CDR3 amino acids: CATRGPGQRPSYEQYV. The DNA for the CDR3 is TGTGCCACCAGGGGACCGGGACAGAGGCCCTCCTACGAGCAGTACGTC.

The CDR3 reads CASSEDRAGANVLTF. The CDR3, as DNA: TGTGCCAGCAGTGAAGACAGGGCTGGGGCCAACGTCCTGACTTTC. J is TRBJ2-6 and V is TRBV25-1; 7 nucleotides match TRBD1. V lost 2 bases, J lost 2 bases, and 0 bases stayed unmatched. The CDR3 length is 15 residues. CDR1 and CDR2 (germline): MGHDK, SYGVNS.

The V and J genes are TRBV24-1 and TRBJ2-1; D uncertain. The germline V gene encodes CDR1 KGHDR and CDR2 SFDVKD. This CDR3 comprises 13 residues. The V end was cut by 3 bases, the J end by 7 bases, with 9 bases between. For the CDR3, the DNA is TGTGCCACCAGTGATCCGGGTTCGAATGAGCAGTTCTTC. Its translation: CATSDPGSNEQFF.

The rearrangement links TRBV15 to TRBJ1-5, with D possibly being TRBD1 (5 bases). V was shortened by 8 bases and J by 0 bases, with 8 bases between the two germline ends. Germline V gene sequence: CDR1 LNHNV, CDR2 YYDKDF (reference sequence). There are 13 residues in the CDR3. The CDR3: CATGANSNQPQHF. For the CDR3, the DNA is TGTGCCACCGGGGCTAATAGCAATCAGCCCCAGCATTTT.

The chain joins TRBV27 to TRBJ1-2; TRBD1 is a possible D gene (6 bases). This CDR3 is built from 15 residues. V was shortened by 6 bases and J by 4 bases, with 18 bases between the two germline ends. Germline CDR1 and CDR2: MNHEY and SMNVEV (reference sequence). The CDR3 nucleotides read TGTGCCAGCAGACTCAGGCAGGGGCTGCGCTATGGCTACACCTTC. This codes for CASRLRQGLRYGYTF.

J is TRBJ2-3 and V is TRBV6-2 or TRBV6-3, with 7 nucleotides matching TRBD2. The CDR3 contains 15 residues. Germline V gives CDR1 MNHEY, CDR2 SVGEGT. J gave up 2 bases and V 2 bases, and 4 bases lay outside the gene matches. The CDR3 bases are TGTGCCAGCAGTTACGGGGGGACTAACACAGATACGCAGTATTTT. Its translation is CASSYGGTNTDTQYF.

This chain uses TRBV18 with TRBJ1-1, with 7 bases aligning to TRBD1. Trimming removed 0 bases from V and 10 bases from J; junction bases left unmatched: 5. The CDR3 is 13 amino acids. CDR1 and CDR2 from the germline V gene are KGHSH and LQKENI. The CDR3 DNA reads as TGTGCCAGCTCACCACCCGACAGGGACTTAGCTTTCTTT. As protein: CASSPPDRDLAFF.

The rearrangement uses TRBV7-7 and TRBJ1-2, with D unresolved. V lost 5 bases, J lost 6 bases, and 13 bases lay in between. Germline V gene sequence: CDR1 SSHAT, CDR2 FNYEAQ (reference sequence). The CDR3 is made up of 13 amino acids. The CDR3 here is CASSPLTFDGYTF. Written as DNA, the CDR3 is TGTGCCAGCAGCCCGTTAACATTCGATGGCTACACCTTC.